This TCR beta chain was identified in a study of coeliac disease. The data were produced by immunoSEQ multiplex PCR, yet TCRdb's version contains in-frame clones alone and is incomplete. The data show under 8,500 clones, around 61% seen once. The CDR3 sequence is 12 residues long. The V gene end was trimmed by 8 bases and the J gene end by 2 bases; junction bases not matched to a gene: 4. Germline loops: CDR1 SQVTM, CDR2 ANQGSEA. Study findings and constraints: Only 1 of 6 controls, but about 55% of the 18 coeliac samples, showed published gliadin-specific TRB sequences. Largely private TRB repertoires meant most sequences were sample-unique. Cross-contamination between intraepithelial and lamina propria cells was possible.

Remarks on this clone: Its antigen is currently unknown.

Sequencing input: lamina propria lymphocytes from the gut. This sequence was found in a man aged 50 to 60 with active celiac disease. The chain is built from TRBV29-1 and TRBJ2-5, with TRBD1 matching 8 bases. In DNA, the CDR3 is TGCAGCTCGCGGGACAGGCAAGAGACCCAGTACTTC. Translating gives CSSRDRQETQYF.